Below, one T cell receptor beta chain is given with its context. The CDR3 is 15 residues long. Germline-derived CDR1 and CDR2 are LGHDT and YNNKEL (reference sequence). V lost 6 bases and J 0 bases, leaving 12 bases between the germline ends. TCRdb re-called the 5' RACE reads with MiXCR, one entry per CDR3 protein. The sample yields 220,000 or so distinct CDR3 sequences, about 10% seen once. The data derive from a study of CD8 T cells in ankylosing spondylitis. Material: blood, either unsorted or a sorted T cell fraction (not recorded which). The sequence derives from a male donor with ankylosing spondylitis or in good health (not recorded which). V gene TRBV3-1 combines with J gene TRBJ2-1; D gene uncertain. The CDR3 sequence is CASRITADSYNEQFF. CDR3 sequence (DNA): TGTGCCAGCAGGATTACGGCCGACTCCTACAATGAGCAGTTCTTC.